This T cell receptor beta chain was retrieved from a study of CD8 T cells in Susac syndrome. Sequencing targeted TCR beta in T cells from blood (CD8+ and CD4+). The V gene end was trimmed by 7 bases and the J gene end by 5 bases; junction bases not matched to a gene: 5. The CDR3 contains 13 residues. On this clonotype: Its antigen is unknown.

Study-wide findings and caveats: The CD4+ T cell repertoires from Susac syndrome exhibited no clonal expansion.

Reverse transcription of about 0.5 to 1 ug RNA used random hexamers. The immunoSEQ assay covered 54 Vbeta and 13 Jbeta segments for CDR3. TCRdb itself ran the immunoSEQ multiplex PCR reads through MiXCR, one entry per CDR3 protein. The sample records approximately 150,000 distinct CDR3 sequences, approximately 94% being singletons. The V gene is TRBV12-3 or TRBV12-4, the J gene TRBJ1-1; TRBD1 matches 9 bases. This receptor was identified in a human donor with Susac syndrome. Specimen: CD4+ T cells from PBMCs. The CDR3 here is CASTRDRATEAFF. CDR3 coding DNA: TGTGCCAGCACCCGGGACAGGGCGACTGAAGCTTTCTTT.